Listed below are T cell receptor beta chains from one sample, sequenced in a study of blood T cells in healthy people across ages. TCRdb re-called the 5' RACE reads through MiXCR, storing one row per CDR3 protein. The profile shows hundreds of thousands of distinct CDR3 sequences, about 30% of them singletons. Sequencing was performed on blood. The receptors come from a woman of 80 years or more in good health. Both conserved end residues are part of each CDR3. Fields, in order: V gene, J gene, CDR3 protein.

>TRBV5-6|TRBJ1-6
CASSLGHNSPLHF
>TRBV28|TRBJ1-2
CASSPPANYGYTF
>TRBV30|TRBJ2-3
CAWSEGAAADTQYF
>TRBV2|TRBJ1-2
CASSEGQSYGYTF
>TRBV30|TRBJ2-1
CAYTGTGYNEQFF
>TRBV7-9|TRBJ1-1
CASSSYMTTVNTEAFF
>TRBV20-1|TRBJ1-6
CSARDDRGSYSPLHF
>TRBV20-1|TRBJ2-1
CSAGGGGDEQFF
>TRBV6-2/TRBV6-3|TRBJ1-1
CASSDWGAANTEAFF
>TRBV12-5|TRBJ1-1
CASGLSPGPVMEAFF
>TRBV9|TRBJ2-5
CASSVDLQTQYF
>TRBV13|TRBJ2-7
CASSRNSYEQYF
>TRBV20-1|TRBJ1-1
CSARDALPGAYTEAFF
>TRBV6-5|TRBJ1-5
CASSHSAGGRNQPQHF
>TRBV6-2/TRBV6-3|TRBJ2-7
CASKMSGDHEQYF
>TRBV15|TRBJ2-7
CATSREKQVSSYEQYF
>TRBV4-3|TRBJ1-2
CASSRAGGDYGYTF
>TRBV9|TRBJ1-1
CASSPTFQGEAFF
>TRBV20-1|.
CSASHRDKHTYNEQYF
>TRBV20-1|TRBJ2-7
CSARSGHLGTYEQYF
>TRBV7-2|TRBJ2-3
CASSLGAGGATDTQYF
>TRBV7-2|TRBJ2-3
CASKRDTYTDTQYF
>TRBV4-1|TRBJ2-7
CASSQQTSGGGRQYF
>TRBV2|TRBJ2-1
CASDRGEQFF
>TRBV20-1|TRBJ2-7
CSASKPGQGSYEQYF
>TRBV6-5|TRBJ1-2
CASSRSGTGVNYGYTF
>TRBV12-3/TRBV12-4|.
CASSPKRGSYNEQYF
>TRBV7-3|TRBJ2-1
CASSLTGGGGEQFF
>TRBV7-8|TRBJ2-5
CASSLEYRVEETQYF
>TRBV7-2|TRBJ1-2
CASSFPVGGYTF
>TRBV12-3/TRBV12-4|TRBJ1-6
CASSLGDRGLLSSYNSPLHF
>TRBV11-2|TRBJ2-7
CASSLRGGQGYEQYF